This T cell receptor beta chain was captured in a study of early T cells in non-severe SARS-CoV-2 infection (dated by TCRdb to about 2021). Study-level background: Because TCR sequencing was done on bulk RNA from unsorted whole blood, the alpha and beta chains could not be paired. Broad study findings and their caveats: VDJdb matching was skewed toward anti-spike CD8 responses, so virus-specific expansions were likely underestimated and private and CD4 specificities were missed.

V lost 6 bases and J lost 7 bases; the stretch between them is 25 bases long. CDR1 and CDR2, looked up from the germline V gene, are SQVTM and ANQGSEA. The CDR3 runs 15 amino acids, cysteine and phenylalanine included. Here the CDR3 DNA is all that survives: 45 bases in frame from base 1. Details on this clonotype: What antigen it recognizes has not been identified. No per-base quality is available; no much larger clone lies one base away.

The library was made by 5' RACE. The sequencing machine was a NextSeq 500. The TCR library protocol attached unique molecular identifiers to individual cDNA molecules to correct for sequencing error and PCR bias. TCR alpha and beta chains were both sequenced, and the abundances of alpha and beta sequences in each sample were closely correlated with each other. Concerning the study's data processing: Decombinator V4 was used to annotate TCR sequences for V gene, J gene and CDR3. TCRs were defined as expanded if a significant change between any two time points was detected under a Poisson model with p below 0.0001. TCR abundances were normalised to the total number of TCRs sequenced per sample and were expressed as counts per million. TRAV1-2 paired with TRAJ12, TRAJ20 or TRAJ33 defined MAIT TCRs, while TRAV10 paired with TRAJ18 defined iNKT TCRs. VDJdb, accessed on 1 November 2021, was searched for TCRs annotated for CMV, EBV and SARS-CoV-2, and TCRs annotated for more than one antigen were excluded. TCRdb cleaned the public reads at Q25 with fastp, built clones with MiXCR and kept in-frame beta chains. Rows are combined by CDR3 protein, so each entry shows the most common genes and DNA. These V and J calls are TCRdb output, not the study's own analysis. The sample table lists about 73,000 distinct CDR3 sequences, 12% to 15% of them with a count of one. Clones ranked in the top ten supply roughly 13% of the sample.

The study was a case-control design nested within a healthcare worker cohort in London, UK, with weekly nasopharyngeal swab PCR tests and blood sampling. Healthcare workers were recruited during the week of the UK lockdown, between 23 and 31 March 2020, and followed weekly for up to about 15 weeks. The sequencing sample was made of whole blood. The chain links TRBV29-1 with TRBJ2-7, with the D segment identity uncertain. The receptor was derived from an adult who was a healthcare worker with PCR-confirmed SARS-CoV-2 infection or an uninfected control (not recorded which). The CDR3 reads CSVRYNSRPKGEQYF. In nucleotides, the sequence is TGCAGCGTAAGATACAATTCCCGGCCTAAAGGTGAGCAGTACTTC.